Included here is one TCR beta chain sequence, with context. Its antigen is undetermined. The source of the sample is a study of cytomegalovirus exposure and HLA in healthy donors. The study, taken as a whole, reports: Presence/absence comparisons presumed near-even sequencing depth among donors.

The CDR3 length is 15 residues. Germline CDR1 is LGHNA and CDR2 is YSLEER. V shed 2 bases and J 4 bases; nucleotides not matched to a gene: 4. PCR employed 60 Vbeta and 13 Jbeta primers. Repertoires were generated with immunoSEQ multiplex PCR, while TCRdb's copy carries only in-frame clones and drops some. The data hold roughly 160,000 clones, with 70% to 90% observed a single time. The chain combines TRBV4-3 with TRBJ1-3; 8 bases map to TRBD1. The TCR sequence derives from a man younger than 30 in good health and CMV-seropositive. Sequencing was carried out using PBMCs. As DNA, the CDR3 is TGCGCCAGCAGCCAACACAGGGGGTCCGGAAACACCATATATTTT. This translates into CASSQHRGSGNTIYF.